A single sample is the source of the 5 T cell receptor beta chains below, sequenced in a study of beta chain features in type 1 diabetes. Expressed TCRB transcripts were sequenced because the entire RNA isolate underwent reverse transcription. Profiling relied on immunoSEQ multiplex PCR, and the TCRdb table lists in-frame clones only, not all of them. The sample lists about 290,000 clones, under 8.5% occurring once. The material sequenced was central memory CD4+ T cells from blood. The receptors originated from a woman under 30 in good health.

The CDR3, as DNA: TGTGCCAGCAGTGAATTCGGGACAGAGTACGAGCAGTACGTC. It translates to CASSEFGTEYEQYV. The chain couples TRBV6-1 to TRBJ2-7; 7 bases align to TRBD1. This CDR3 spans 14 amino acids. Germline V lookup: CDR1 MNHNS, CDR2 SASEGT. V was clipped by 2 bases and J by 4 bases; unmatched bases: 5.

The gene calls are TRBV4-3 and TRBJ2-3; D is possibly TRBD1 (6 bases). Germline V gene data show CDR1 as LGHNA and CDR2 as YSLEER. V lost 3 bases, J lost 5 bases, and 15 bases lay in between. The CDR3 extends over 15 amino acids. The CDR3 sequence: CASSQNRDSKDTQYF. The CDR3 DNA follows: TGCGCCAGCAGCCAGAACAGGGATTCGAAAGATACGCAGTATTTT.

This clone came up a few times. The rearrangement uses TRBV29-1 and TRBJ1-1, with TRBD1 identical over 12 bases. CDR1 is SQVTM, CDR2 ANQGSEA, per germline. The CDR3 is 14 amino acids. V was pared by 0 bases and J by 10 bases, with 6 bases of the junction left unmatched. This chain's CDR3 is CSVEEYGTGGRAFF. CDR3 sequence (DNA): TGCAGCGTTGAAGAGTACGGGACAGGGGGCCGAGCTTTCTTT. Combining the CDR3 with reference TRBV29-1 and TRBJ1-1 gives the whole variable domain SAVISQKPSRDICQRGTSLTIQCQVDSQVTMMFWYRQQPGQSLTLIATANQGSEATYESGFVIDKFPISRPNLTFSTLTVSNMSPEDSSIYLCSVEEYGTGGRAFFGQGTRLTVV.

This chain joins TRBV5-1 and TRBJ2-5, with D perhaps matching TRBD1 (5 bases). The CDR3 totals 15 residues. Germline V CDR1 and CDR2: SGHRS, YFSETQ. The V end was cut by 0 bases, the J end by 4 bases, with 13 bases between. CDR3 residues: CASSLGNRRLETQYF. CDR3 bases: TGCGCCAGCAGCTTGGGAAACAGGAGACTAGAGACCCAGTACTTC.

The chain employs TRBV11-2 and TRBJ2-5, with 7 bases that match TRBD1. Germline CDR1 SGHAT, CDR2 FQNNGV. The CDR3 runs to 13 residues. The V segment lost 8 bases and the J segment 1 base; nucleotides outside the gene matches: 4. For the CDR3, the DNA is TGTGCCAGCCTGGGGACAGTCCAAGAGACCCAGTACTTC. Protein product: CASLGTVQETQYF.